This T cell receptor (beta chain) stems from a study of cytomegalovirus exposure and HLA in healthy donors. The CDR3 has 14 residues. Losses at the gene ends were 2 bases for V and 8 bases for J; bases not matched to a gene: 5. The germline CDR1 and CDR2 sequences are SNHLY and FYNNEI. A multiplex PCR was run with 60 Vbeta primers and 13 Jbeta primers. The protocol was immunoSEQ multiplex PCR, while the TCRdb copy is restricted to in-frame clones and leaves out a portion. Among 150,000 to 200,000 clones, around nine tenths were seen once, and the ten largest hold under 2%. In its sample, this clone was seen a few times. Its target is not known. Findings and limits, study-wide: One cluster of highly shared sequence variants probably arose as a sequencing artifact. A later analysis, which compared TCR beta chains of equal frequency, found the HLA-associated ones more clonally expanded.

Sequencing was carried out using PBMCs. The sequence was collected from a woman aged 18-29 years in good health and CMV-seronegative. The V gene is TRBV2, the J gene TRBJ1-1; 10 nucleotides match TRBD1. CDR3 sequence reads: CASSESWTGGEAFF. The CDR3 DNA reads TGTGCCAGCAGTGAATCCTGGACAGGGGGGGAAGCTTTCTTT.